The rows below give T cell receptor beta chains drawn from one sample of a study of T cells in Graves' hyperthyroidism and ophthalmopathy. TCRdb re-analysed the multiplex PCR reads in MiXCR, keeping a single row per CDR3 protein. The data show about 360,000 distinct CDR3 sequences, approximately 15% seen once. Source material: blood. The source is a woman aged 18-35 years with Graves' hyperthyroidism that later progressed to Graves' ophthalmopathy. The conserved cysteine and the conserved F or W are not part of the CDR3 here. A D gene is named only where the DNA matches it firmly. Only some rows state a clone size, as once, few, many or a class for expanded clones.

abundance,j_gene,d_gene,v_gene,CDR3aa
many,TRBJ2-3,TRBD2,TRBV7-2,ASSLYGTSPDTQY
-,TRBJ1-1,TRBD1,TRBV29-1,SVSGTGASMNTEAF
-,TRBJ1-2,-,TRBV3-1,ASSQVDSLPYYGYT
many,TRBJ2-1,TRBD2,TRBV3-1,ASSPSGRIGNEQF
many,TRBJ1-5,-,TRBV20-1,SASLLGLRNQPQH
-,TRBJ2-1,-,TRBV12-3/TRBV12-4,ASSFNSLELGISYNEQF
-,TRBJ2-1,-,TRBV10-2,ASSDKDPNEQF
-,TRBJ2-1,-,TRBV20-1,SARVRLSLGEQF
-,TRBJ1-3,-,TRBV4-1,ASSQRSGGWNTIY
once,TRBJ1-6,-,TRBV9,ASNPWGGNSPLH
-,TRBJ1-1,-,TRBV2,ASSEIYTEAL
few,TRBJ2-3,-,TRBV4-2,ASSQEVGLTDTQY
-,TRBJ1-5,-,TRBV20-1,SARINNQPQH
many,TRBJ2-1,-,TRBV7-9,ASSSDGFSYNEQF
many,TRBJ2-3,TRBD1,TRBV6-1,ASSSNRGRVDRPDTQY
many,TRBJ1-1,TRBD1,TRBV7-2,ASSSDRRFEAF